What follows describes a single T cell receptor beta chain. These data come from a study of cytomegalovirus exposure and HLA in healthy donors. Study information: Genetic ancestry analysis placed about 76% of the 400 or so donors that were genotyped in the Caucasian-associated cluster.

Germline values: CDR1 SQVTM, CDR2 ANQGSEA. The CDR3 consists of 11 residues. Trimming removed 7 bases from V and 6 bases from J; junction bases left unmatched: 5. With 60 Vbeta and 13 Jbeta primers, the PCR was carried out. The repertoire was sequenced with immunoSEQ multiplex PCR; TCRdb's copy has only in-frame clones and lacks some. This table has about 160,000 clones, about 80% appearing once. The receptor comes from a girl aged 10 to 17 in good health and CMV-seropositive. The specimen was PBMCs. V gene TRBV29-1 combines with J gene TRBJ1-1; 7 nucleotides line up with TRBD1. DNA for the CDR3: TGCAGCGGGGACAGAATGGCTGAAGCTTTCTTT. The encoded protein is CSGDRMAEAFF.